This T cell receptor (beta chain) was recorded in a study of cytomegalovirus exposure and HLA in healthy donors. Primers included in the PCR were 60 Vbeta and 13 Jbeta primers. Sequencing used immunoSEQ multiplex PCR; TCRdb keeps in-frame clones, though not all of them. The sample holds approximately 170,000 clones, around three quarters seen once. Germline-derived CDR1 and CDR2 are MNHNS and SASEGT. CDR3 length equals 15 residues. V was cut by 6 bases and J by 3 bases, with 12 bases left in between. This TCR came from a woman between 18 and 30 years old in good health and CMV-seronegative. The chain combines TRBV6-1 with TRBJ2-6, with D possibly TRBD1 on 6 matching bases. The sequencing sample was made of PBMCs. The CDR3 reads CASSLSRGGANVLTF. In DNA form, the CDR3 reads TGTGCCAGCAGCCTCAGCAGGGGTGGGGCCAACGTCCTGACTTTC.